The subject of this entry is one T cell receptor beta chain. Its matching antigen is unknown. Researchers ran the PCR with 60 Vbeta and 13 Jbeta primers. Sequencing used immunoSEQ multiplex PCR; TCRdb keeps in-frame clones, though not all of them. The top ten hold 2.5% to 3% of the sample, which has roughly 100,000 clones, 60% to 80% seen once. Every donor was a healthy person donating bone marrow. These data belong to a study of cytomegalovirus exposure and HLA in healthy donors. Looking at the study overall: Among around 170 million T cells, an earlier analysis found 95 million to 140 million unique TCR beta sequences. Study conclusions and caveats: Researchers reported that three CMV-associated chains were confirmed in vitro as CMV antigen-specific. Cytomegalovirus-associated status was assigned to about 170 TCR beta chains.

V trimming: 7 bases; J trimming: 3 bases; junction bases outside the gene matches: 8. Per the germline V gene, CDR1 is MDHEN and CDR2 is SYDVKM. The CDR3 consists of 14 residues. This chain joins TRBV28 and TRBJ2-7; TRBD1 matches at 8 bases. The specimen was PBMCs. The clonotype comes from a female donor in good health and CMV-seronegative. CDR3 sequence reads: CASKAPGQVYEQYF. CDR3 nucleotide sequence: TGTGCCAGCAAGGCCCCGGGACAGGTCTACGAGCAGTACTTC.